This T cell receptor (beta chain) came from a study of control samples from healthy donors and cancer patients. Trimming stripped 4 bases from V and 0 bases from J, with 11 bases between. This CDR3 spans 14 amino acids. Germline loops: CDR1 SGHNT, CDR2 YYREEE (reference sequence). Method: immunoSEQ multiplex PCR; TCRdb's copy keeps in-frame clones and lacks some. The sample consists of about 130,000 clones, 80% to 95% of them appearing once. This chain links TRBV5-4 with TRBJ2-7; D gene unclear. The material sequenced was PBMCs. The TCR was taken from a man older than 75 with head and neck cancer. Written as DNA, the CDR3 is TGTGCCAGCAGCCCCCCGGGCAGCTCCTACGAGCAGTACTTC. Its protein is CASSPPGSSYEQYF.